This TCR beta chain was recovered during a study of shared clonotypes between healthy human individuals. Points from the study as a whole: Naive subsets usually exceeded memory subsets in estimated richness.

The CDR3 length is 14 residues. The germline V gene encodes CDR1 SNHLY and CDR2 FYNNEI. V was trimmed by 1 base and J by 4 bases, leaving 10 bases between them. Splitting the CD4+ cells yielded a CD45RA+ naive subset and a CD45RA-negative memory subset. Here immunoSEQ multiplex PCR was the method, and the copy in TCRdb shows in-frame clones only, minus some. Of approximately 1,500,000 clones in the sample, approximately 96% were seen once. This clone has only one observation. Its specificity is not known. The chain combines TRBV2 with TRBJ1-1, with D possibly matching TRBD1 (5 bases). This TCR was recovered from a man aged 30 to 45 in good health. The sequencing input was naive CD4+ T cells sorted from blood. Noted subset: CD45RA+ positively selected. CDR3 residues: CASSEGGGGTEAFF. CDR3 DNA sequence: TGTGCCAGCAGTGAAGGCGGGGGGGGCACTGAAGCTTTCTTT.